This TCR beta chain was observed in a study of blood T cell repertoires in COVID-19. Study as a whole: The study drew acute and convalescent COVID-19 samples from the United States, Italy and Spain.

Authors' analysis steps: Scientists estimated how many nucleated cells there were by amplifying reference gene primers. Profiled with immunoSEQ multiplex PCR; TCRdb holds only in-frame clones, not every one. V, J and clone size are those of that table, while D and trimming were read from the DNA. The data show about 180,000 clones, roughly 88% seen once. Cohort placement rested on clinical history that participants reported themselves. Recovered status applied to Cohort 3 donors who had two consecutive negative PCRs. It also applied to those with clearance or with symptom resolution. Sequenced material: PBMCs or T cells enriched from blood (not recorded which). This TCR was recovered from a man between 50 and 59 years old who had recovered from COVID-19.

DNA for the CDR3: TGTGCCAGCAGTGATCGGCAGGGAGGGACTGAAGCTTTCTTT. The encoded protein is CASSDRQGGTEAFF. The chain combines TRBV2 with TRBJ1-1, with D perhaps matching TRBD1 (5 bases). Trimming shortened V by 3 bases and J by 5 bases, and 13 bases separated the two germline ends. Germline CDR1 is SNHLY and CDR2 is FYNNEI. CDR3 size: 14 residues.